The 21 T cell receptor beta chains given below trace back to one sample, sequenced in a study of identical twins. TCRdb passed the 5' RACE reads through MiXCR, listing each CDR3 protein once. The table records 1.5 million to 2 million distinct CDR3 sequences, under 35% of them present only once. Sequencing input: cord blood. The receptors originated from a newborn girl in good health.

J is TRBJ2-1 and V is TRBV7-2, with 13 bases matching TRBD2. J was trimmed by 7 bases and V by 4 bases; bases with no gene match: 7. CDR1 SGHTA and CDR2 FQGNSA come from the germline V gene. The CDR3 covers 16 residues. The CDR3 DNA reads as TGTGCCAGCAGCTCCGGGGGACTAGCGGGACGGAATGAGCAGTTCTTC. Translated: CASSSGGLAGRNEQFF.

The rearrangement links TRBV6-6 to TRBJ1-1; TRBD1 aligns across 11 bases. The trim removed 2 bases at V and 7 bases at J, leaving 6 bases unmatched. Germline CDR1 is MNHNY and CDR2 is SVGAGI (reference sequence). There are 15 residues in the CDR3. The CDR3 DNA sequence: TGTGCCAGCAGTTACGTTGGACAGGGGGCTAGTGAAGCTTTCTTT. It codes for CASSYVGQGASEAFF.

This chain joins TRBV11-2 and TRBJ2-1; 7 positions agree with TRBD2. The length of the CDR3 is 12 residues. The trim removed 6 bases at V and 10 bases at J, leaving 6 bases unmatched. From germline, CDR1 is SGHAT and CDR2 FQNNGV. CDR3 sequence (DNA): TGTGCCAGCAGTTCCAGCGGGGAGGAGCAGTTCTTC. It specifies CASSSSGEEQFF.

This clonotype was picked up a small number of times. This chain links TRBV3-1 with TRBJ2-3; 7 nucleotides align to TRBD2. J was trimmed by 4 bases and V by 2 bases; bases with no gene match: 3. This CDR3 comprises 14 residues. Looked up from germline, CDR1 is LGHDT and CDR2 is YNNKEL (reference sequence). The CDR3 DNA is TGTGCCAGCAGCCAAAGCCTAGCGGCAGATACGCAGTATTTT. Amino acid sequence: CASSQSLAADTQYF.

The rearrangement uses TRBV27 and TRBJ2-7, with D possibly being TRBD1 (5 bases). The length of the CDR3 is 14 residues. Germline V CDR1 and CDR2: MNHEY, SMNVEV (reference sequence). V gave up 5 bases and J gave up 2 bases, with 13 bases separating them. CDR3 sequence (DNA): TGTGCCAGCAGTCCCGGACAACCGCCCTACGAGCAGTACTTC. Translating gives CASSPGQPPYEQYF.

CDR3 nucleotide sequence: TGCAGTGCTAGCTCTGCGGGGGCGTTTAAGTCCCAGTACTTC. It translates to CSASSAGAFKSQYF. The chain uses TRBV20-1 and TRBJ2-7, with a weak D call TRBD2 (7 bases). This CDR3 region has 14 residues. The V gene's germline CDR1 is DFQATT and CDR2 SNEGSKA (reference sequence). V lost 3 bases to trimming and J lost 10 bases, with 22 bases between them.

The V and J genes are TRBV3-1 and TRBJ1-1; D gene ambiguous. Germline-derived CDR1 and CDR2 are LGHDT and YNNKEL (reference sequence). This CDR3 spans 13 amino acids. V was shortened by 1 base and J by 7 bases, with 10 bases between the two germline ends. The CDR3 sequence: CASSQGRLIEAFF. CDR3 DNA sequence: TGTGCCAGCAGCCAAGGGAGACTCATTGAAGCTTTCTTT.

The chain carries TRBV7-2 and TRBJ2-1; D possibly corresponds to TRBD1 (5 bases). The CDR3 length is 14 residues. The germline gives CDR1 SGHTA, CDR2 FQGNSA. V was cut by 5 bases and J by 2 bases, with 10 bases left in between. The CDR3 DNA reads as TGTGCCAGCAGCCGTGACAGCGCCTACAATGAGCAGTTCTTC. Protein: CASSRDSAYNEQFF.

The chain recombines TRBV10-3 with TRBJ1-4; D is unresolved. With 10 bases removed from V and 8 bases from J, the gap between germline ends came to 14 bases. CDR1 is ENHRY, CDR2 SYGVKD, per germline. CDR3 length: 12 residues. CDR3 in DNA: TGTGCCACCAGCATACATGGGGAAAAACTGTTTTTT. Amino acids: CATSIHGEKLFF.

This clonotype was observed at least ten times. Compared with germline, one end of the junction differs, possibly owing to a read error. J is TRBJ1-2 and V is TRBV5-1; D is unresolved. Germline CDR1 reads SGHRS; CDR2 reads YFSETQ. The CDR3 length is 12 residues. The CDR3 region is CASSLVGYGYTF. In nucleotides, the CDR3 is TGTGCCAGCAGCTTAGTGGGCTATGGCTACACCTTC.

The rearrangement links TRBV11-2 to TRBJ1-2; D remains unclear. The CDR3 is 16 residues long. CDR1 and CDR2 from the germline V gene are SGHAT and FQNNGV. The V gene lost 0 bases and the J gene lost 4 bases, with 15 bases spanning the gap. For the CDR3, the DNA is TGTGCCAGCAGCTTAGAACGGGGAACTGTTGGCTATGGCTACACCTTC. It encodes CASSLERGTVGYGYTF.

This clonotype was seen only a few times. This chain uses TRBV5-1 with TRBJ2-7, with D perhaps matching TRBD2 (6 bases). The ends were cut back, 7 bases at V and 0 bases at J, with 17 bases in the middle. CDR1 and CDR2 (germline): SGHRS, YFSETQ. This CDR3 is built from 15 residues. CDR3 in DNA: TGCGCCAGCGGACGTTCCTCGCGGGACTCCTACGAGCAGTACTTC. This gives the protein CASGRSSRDSYEQYF.

The genes are TRBV12-3 or TRBV12-4 and TRBJ1-1; 8 nucleotides agree with TRBD1. With V trimmed by 4 bases and J by 1 base, 2 bases remained unmatched. The CDR3 is 14 residues long. The CDR3: CASSWTGKNTEAFF. CDR3 sequence (DNA): TGTGCCAGCAGTTGGACAGGGAAGAACACTGAAGCTTTCTTT.

V gene TRBV3-1 combines with J gene TRBJ2-5, with 7 bases identical to TRBD1. The CDR3 length is 14 residues. V was clipped by 4 bases and J by 4 bases; unmatched bases: 6. The germline gives CDR1 LGHDT, CDR2 YNNKEL (reference sequence). The CDR3 region is CASSRTGAGETQYF. The DNA of the CDR3 is TGTGCCAGCAGCCGAACAGGGGCGGGAGAGACCCAGTACTTC.

In its sample, this clonotype was seen a few times. The rearrangement joins TRBV5-1 to TRBJ2-3; 11 bases agree with TRBD2. CDR3 length equals 16 residues. V gave up 0 bases and J gave up 2 bases; unmatched junction bases: 2. CDR1 and CDR2 (germline): SGHRS, YFSETQ. CDR3 nucleotides: TGCGCCAGCAGCTTGGATAGCGGGAGGGCCACAGATACGCAGTATTTT. Its protein product is CASSLDSGRATDTQYF.

The V and J genes are TRBV3-1 and TRBJ2-3; D possibly corresponds to TRBD2 (6 bases). The CDR3 has 14 residues. CDR1 is LGHDT, CDR2 YNNKEL, per germline (reference sequence). Trimming cost V 4 bases and J 1 base, with 9 bases left between them. The CDR3 spells CASSPTRGTDTQYF. DNA for the CDR3: TGTGCCAGCAGCCCGACTAGAGGCACAGATACGCAGTATTTT.

The count of this clonotype is one. This chain connects TRBV3-1 to TRBJ1-2, with D unresolved. CDR1 is LGHDT and CDR2 is YNNKEL in the germline V gene (reference sequence). V lost 0 bases and J lost 11, with 7 bases in between. This CDR3 is built from 11 residues. The CDR3 DNA follows: TGTGCCAGCAGCCAAGAGTGGGCGTACACCTTC. Amino acid sequence: CASSQEWAYTF.

This clonotype was seen more than once but under ten times. The chain combines TRBV2 with TRBJ2-7, with D possibly TRBD2 on 6 matching bases. This CDR3 comprises 15 residues. The germline V gene has CDR1 SNHLY and CDR2 FYNNEI. Trimming cost V 1 base and J 2 bases, with 12 bases left between them. In DNA form, the CDR3 reads TGTGCCAGCAGTGAAGGCGGGATCGGTCCCTACGAGCAGTACTTC. Residues: CASSEGGIGPYEQYF.

V usage is TRBV5-8 and J usage is TRBJ2-1; 12 bases map to TRBD2. Looked up from germline, CDR1 is SGHTS and CDR2 is YDEGEE. V gave up 2 bases and J gave up 4 bases; unmatched junction bases: 10. This CDR3 is built from 18 residues. The CDR3 DNA follows: TGTGCCAGCAGCTTTTGGCCTAGCGGGGGGGCCAGTTACAATGAGCAGTTCTTC. This encodes CASSFWPSGGASYNEQFF.

This clonotype was seen once. J is TRBJ2-1 and V is TRBV5-6, with 9 bases that match TRBD2. Germline V gene data show CDR1 as SGHDT and CDR2 as YYEEEE. The CDR3 runs 19 residues. The V segment lost 6 bases and the J segment 9 bases; nucleotides outside the gene matches: 25. The CDR3 coding sequence is TGTGCCAGCACCCTTGGGGTGGGATCTAGGCCGCTAGCGGGGAGTGAGCAGTTCTTC. This encodes CASTLGVGSRPLAGSEQFF.

This chain links TRBV20-1 with TRBJ2-1, with D maybe TRBD2 (5 bases). Near its end, the DNA agrees better with TRBJ2-7, so the J call may be wrong. This CDR3 has 15 residues. The V gene's germline CDR1 is DFQATT and CDR2 SNEGSKA (reference sequence). CDR3 protein: CSARVGGSSYNEQYF. The CDR3 DNA reads TGCAGTGCTAGAGTTGGTGGGAGCTCCTACAATGAGCAGTACTTC.